This T cell receptor (beta chain) is drawn from a study of cytomegalovirus exposure and HLA in healthy donors. Study results and limitations: CMV antigen specificity was confirmed in vitro for a few CMV-associated chains. Some V segments (TRBV6-2 and TRBV6-3 among them) were excluded as indistinguishable. The study recorded more than 150 TCR beta chains that were cytomegalovirus-associated.

The study ran its PCR with 60 Vbeta and 13 Jbeta primers. Data came from immunoSEQ multiplex PCR; TCRdb stores just in-frame clones and leaves some out. The data hold some 200,000 clones, with 82% observed a single time. The V end was cut by 0 bases, the J end by 10 bases, with 14 bases between. The germline V gene encodes CDR1 SGDLS and CDR2 YYNGEE. The CDR3 totals 15 residues. This clone was counted between two and nine times. What it binds is not known. The chain carries TRBV9 and TRBJ1-6; the D gene is possibly TRBD1 (5 bases). This TCR came from a boy between 2 and 10 years old in good health and CMV-seronegative. Material for sequencing was PBMCs. The CDR3 DNA reads as TGTGCCAGCAGCGTAGAGGGACTGAGAGGCTCACCCCTCCACTTT. Protein sequence: CASSVEGLRGSPLHF.